This T cell receptor (beta chain) emerged from a study of T cell responses to AZD1222 COVID-19 vaccine. Generated by immunoSEQ multiplex PCR, the TCRdb table keeps only in-frame clones and is missing some. Among approximately 100,000 clones listed, 87% were seen once. Trimming took off 4 bases at V and 2 bases at J, with 14 bases between the two ends. Germline V CDR1 and CDR2: SGHNT, YYREEE (reference sequence). The CDR3 loop spans 15 amino acids. Only one count was recorded for this clone. Its target is not known. Points from the study as a whole: Clonal diversity was possibly underestimated, and the donors were mostly white British, with more females. Baseline testing showed seropositivity in only a handful of AZD1222 recipients.

The sample consisted of peripheral blood, taken on day 0 of AZD1222 vaccination. The chain is built from TRBV5-4 and TRBJ2-3; D call uncertain. The sequence came from an adult in good health. The CDR3 region is CASSPQDGATDTQYF. CDR3 nucleotides: TGTGCCAGCAGCCCCCAGGACGGAGCCACAGATACGCAGTATTTT.